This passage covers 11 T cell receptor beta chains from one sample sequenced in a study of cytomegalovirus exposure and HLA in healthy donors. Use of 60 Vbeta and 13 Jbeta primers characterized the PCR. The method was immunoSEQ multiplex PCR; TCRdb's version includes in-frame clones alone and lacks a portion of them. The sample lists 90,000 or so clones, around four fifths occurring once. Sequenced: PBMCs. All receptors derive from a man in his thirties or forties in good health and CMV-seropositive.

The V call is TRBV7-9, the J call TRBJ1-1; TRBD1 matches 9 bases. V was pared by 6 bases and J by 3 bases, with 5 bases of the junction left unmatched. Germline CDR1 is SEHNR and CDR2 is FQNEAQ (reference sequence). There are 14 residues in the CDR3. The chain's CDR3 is CASSRTGEYTEAFF. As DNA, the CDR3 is TGTGCCAGCAGTAGGACAGGGGAGTACACTGAAGCTTTCTTT.

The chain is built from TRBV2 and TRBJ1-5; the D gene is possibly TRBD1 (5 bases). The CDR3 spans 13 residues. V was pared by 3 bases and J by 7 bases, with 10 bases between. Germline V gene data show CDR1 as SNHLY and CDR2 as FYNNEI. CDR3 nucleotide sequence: TGTGCCAGCAGTGAGTGGGGCGGCCAGCCCCAGCATTTT. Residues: CASSEWGGQPQHF.

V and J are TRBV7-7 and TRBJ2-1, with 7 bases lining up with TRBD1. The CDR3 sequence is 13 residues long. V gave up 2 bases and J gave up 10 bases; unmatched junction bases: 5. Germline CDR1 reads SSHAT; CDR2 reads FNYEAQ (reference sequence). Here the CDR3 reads CASSLRGQGEQFF. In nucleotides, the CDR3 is TGTGCCAGCAGCTTAAGGGGGCAAGGGGAGCAGTTCTTC.

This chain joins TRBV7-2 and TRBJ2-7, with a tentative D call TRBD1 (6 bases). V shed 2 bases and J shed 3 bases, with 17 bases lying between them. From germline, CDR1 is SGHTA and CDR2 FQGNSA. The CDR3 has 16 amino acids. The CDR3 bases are TGTGCCAGCAGCTTAAAGGGACGGGGACAAAACTACGAGCAGTACTTC. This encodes CASSLKGRGQNYEQYF.

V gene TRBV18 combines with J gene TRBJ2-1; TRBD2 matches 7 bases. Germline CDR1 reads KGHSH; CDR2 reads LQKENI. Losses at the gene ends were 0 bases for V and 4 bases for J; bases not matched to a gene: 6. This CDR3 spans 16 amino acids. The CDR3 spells CASSPPNGRLYNEQFF. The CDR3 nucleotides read TGTGCCAGCTCACCACCGAACGGGAGGCTTTACAATGAGCAGTTCTTC.

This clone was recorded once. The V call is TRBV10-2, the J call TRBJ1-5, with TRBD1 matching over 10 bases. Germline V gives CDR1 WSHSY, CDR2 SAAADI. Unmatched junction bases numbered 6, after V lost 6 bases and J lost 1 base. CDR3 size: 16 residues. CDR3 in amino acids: CASRGDRGTSNQPQHF. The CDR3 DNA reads TGCGCCAGCAGAGGGGACAGGGGAACGAGCAATCAGCCCCAGCATTTT.

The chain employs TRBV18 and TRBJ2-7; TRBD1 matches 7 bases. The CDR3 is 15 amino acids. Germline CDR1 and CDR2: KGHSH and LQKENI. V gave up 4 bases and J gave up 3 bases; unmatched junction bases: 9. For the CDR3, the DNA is TGTGCCAGCTCACTGGTCCGGGACAGAGACTACGAGCAGTACTTC. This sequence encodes CASSLVRDRDYEQYF.

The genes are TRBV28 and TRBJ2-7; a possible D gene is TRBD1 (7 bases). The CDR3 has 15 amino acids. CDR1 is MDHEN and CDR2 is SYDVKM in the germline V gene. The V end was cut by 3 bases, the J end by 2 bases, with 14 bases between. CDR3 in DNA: TGTGCCAGCAGTTTTTCGGGGGACAGACCCTACGAGCAGTACTTC. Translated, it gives CASSFSGDRPYEQYF. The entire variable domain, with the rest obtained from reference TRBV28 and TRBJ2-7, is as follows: DVKVTQSSRYLVKRTGEKVFLECVQDMDHENMFWYRQDPGLGLRLIYFSYDVKMKEKGDIPEGYSVSREKKERFSLILESASTNQTSMYLCASSFSGDRPYEQYFGPGTRLTVT.

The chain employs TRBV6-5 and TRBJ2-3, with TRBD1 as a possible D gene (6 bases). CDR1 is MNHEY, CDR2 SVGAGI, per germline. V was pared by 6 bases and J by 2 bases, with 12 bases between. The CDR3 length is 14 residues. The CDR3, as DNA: TGTGCCAGCAGCGCCCAGGGGCCCACAGATACGCAGTATTTT. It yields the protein CASSAQGPTDTQYF.

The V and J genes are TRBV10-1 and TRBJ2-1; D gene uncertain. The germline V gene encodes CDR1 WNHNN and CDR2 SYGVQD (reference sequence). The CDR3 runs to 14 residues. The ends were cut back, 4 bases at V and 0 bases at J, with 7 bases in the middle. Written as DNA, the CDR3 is TGCGCCAGCAGTGCCGATAGCTCCTACAATGAGCAGTTCTTC. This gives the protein CASSADSSYNEQFF.

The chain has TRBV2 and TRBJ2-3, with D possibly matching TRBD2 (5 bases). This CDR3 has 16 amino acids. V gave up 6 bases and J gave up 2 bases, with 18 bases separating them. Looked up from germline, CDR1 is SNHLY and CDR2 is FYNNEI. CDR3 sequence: CASSVDYDSNTDTQYF. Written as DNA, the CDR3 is TGTGCCAGCAGCGTAGACTATGATTCCAACACAGATACGCAGTATTTT.